This T cell receptor (beta chain) stems from a study of T cell changes during pregnancy in multiple sclerosis. Only in-frame clones appear in the TCRdb table, and some are missing; sequencing was by immunoSEQ multiplex PCR. Of 65,000 to 85,000 clones listed, around 90% are singletons. The TCR was taken from a female donor in good health, enrolled as a control in a pregnancy study. This specimen was peripheral blood, taken in the first trimester of pregnancy.

The CDR3: CASSIAPSGSAGANVLTF. CDR3 sequence (DNA): TGTGCCAGTAGTATAGCCCCTAGCGGGAGTGCTGGGGCCAACGTCCTGACTTTC. The chain employs TRBV19 and TRBJ2-6; 10 nucleotides match TRBD2. The J segment lost 2 bases and the V segment lost 1 base, leaving 5 bases of the junction unmatched. The CDR3 extends over 18 amino acids. Germline V CDR1 and CDR2: LNHDA, SQIVND (reference sequence).